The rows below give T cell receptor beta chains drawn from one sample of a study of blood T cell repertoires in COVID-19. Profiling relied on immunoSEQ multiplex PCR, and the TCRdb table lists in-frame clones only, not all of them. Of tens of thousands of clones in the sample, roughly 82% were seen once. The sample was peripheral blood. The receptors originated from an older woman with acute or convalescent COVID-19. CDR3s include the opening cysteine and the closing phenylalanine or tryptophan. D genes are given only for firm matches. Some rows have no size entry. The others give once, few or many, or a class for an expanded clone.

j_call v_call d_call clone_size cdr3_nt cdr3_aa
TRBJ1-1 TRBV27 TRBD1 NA TGTGCCAGCAGTTTACTTGGGACAGCGACTGAAGCTTTCTTT CASSLLGTATEAFF
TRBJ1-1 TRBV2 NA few TGTGCCAGCAGTGAAATGACAGGTGTTGAGGAGAACACTGAAGCTTTCTTT CASSEMTGVEENTEAFF
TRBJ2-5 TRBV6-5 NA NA TGTGCCAGCAGTTACTCGATAGGGGGATACCAAGAGACCCAGTACTTC CASSYSIGGYQETQYF
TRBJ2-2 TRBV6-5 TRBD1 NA TGTGCCTCCAAGGGGGCCTCGAACACCGGGGAGCTGTTTTTT CASKGASNTGELFF
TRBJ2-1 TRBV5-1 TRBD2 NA TGCGCCAGCAGCTTGGGTGCGGGGGAAGGGCAGTTCTTC CASSLGAGEGQFF
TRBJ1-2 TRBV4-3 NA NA TGCGCCAGCAGCCAAAGAAGGACAGCAGACTATGGCTACACCTTC CASSQRRTADYGYTF
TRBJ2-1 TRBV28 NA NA TGTGCCAGCAGTTCTCAATTAGAGGAGTTCTTC CASSSQLEEFF
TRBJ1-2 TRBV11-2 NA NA TGTGCCAGCAGCTTAAACAGGGCAGCTAACTATGGCTACACCTTC CASSLNRAANYGYTF
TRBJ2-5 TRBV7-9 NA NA TGTGCCAGCAGCTTAGGAGGGTCCGGCGAGACCCAGTACTTC CASSLGGSGETQYF
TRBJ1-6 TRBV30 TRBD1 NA TGTGCCTGGCTACCAACAGGGGGCTCACCCCTCCACTTT CAWLPTGGSPLHF
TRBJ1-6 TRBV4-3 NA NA TGCGCCAGCAGCCAAGATCGCGTTCCCTCCTATAATTCACCCCTCCACTTT CASSQDRVPSYNSPLHF
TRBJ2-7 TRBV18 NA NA TGTGCCAGCTCACCCCGACACGACAGCCCCTACGAGCAGTACTTC CASSPRHDSPYEQYF
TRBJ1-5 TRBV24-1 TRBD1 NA TGTGCCACCTTACCGGGACAGGGAGTGTTTGGGTATCAGCCCCAGCATTTT CATLPGQGVFGYQPQHF
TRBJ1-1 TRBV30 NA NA TGTGCCTGGAGTGTACAGTCCAACACTGAAGCTTTCTTT CAWSVQSNTEAFF
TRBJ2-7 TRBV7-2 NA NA TGTGCCAGCAGCTTATCGGGGGGCCCCGAGCAGTACTTC CASSLSGGPEQYF
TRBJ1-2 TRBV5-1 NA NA TGCGCCAGCTCGGGAGGCGACCAGGGCTACACCTTC CASSGGDQGYTF
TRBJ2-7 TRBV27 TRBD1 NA TGTGCCAGCAGGCCCGTCCTACCCCCGGGACAGCGCCCCTACGAGCAGTACTTC CASRPVLPPGQRPYEQYF
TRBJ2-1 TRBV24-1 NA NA TGTGCCACCAGTGATGGGGCCAATGAGCAGTTCTTC CATSDGANEQFF
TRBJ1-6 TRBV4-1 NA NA TGCGCCAGCAGCCAAGCCGGGGTCAGCACACAGTCCTATAATTCACCCCTCCACTTT CASSQAGVSTQSYNSPLHF
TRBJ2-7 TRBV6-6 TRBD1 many TGTGCCAGCAGTCCCCGGACAGGCTCCTACGAGCAGTACTTC CASSPRTGSYEQYF
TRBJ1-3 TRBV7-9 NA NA TGTGCCAGCAGCTTAGGAGGGCTAGGTGGAAACACCATATATTTT CASSLGGLGGNTIYF
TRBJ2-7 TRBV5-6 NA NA TGTGCCAGCAGCTTGACAGTCTCCTACGAGCAGTACTTC CASSLTVSYEQYF
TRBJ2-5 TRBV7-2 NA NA TGTGCCAGCAGTTATGATGGAAGTCGGAGGACCCAGTACTTC CASSYDGSRRTQYF
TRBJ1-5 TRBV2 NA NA TGTGCCAGCAGTGAGGAGGAATGGGAGCATCAGCCCCAGCATTTT CASSEEEWEHQPQHF
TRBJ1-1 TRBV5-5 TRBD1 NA TGTGCCAGCAGCCAGGACAGGGGGAACACTGAAGCTTTCTTT CASSQDRGNTEAFF
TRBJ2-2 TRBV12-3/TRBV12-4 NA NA TGTGCCAGCAGTGGCACGAGGACCGGGGAGCTGTTTTTT CASSGTRTGELFF
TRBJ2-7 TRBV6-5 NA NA TGTGCCAGCAGTTACTCAGGACAATTGTACGAGCAGTACTTC CASSYSGQLYEQYF
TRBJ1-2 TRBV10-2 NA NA TGCGCCAGCAGTGCTCTAACAGGCTTGATGGGCTACACCTTC CASSALTGLMGYTF
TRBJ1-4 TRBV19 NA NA TGTGCCAGTAGTATGGGACTCCCAGCTAATGAAAAACTGTTTTTT CASSMGLPANEKLFF
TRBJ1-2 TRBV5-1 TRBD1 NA TGCGCCAGCAGCTCGGGACAGCCCCTCGGCTACACCTTC CASSSGQPLGYTF
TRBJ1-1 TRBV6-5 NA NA TGTGCCAGCGGGCGGGGCTTGAACACTGAAGCTTTCTTT CASGRGLNTEAFF
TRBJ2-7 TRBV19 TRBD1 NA TGTGCCAGTAGTAGGGACAGAGGGGCCTACGAGCAGTACTTC CASSRDRGAYEQYF
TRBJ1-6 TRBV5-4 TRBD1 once TGTGCCAGCAGCGGCCCGGGACAGGGAGATTCACCCCTCCACTTT CASSGPGQGDSPLHF
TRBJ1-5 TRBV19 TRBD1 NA TGTGCCAGCGCCACAGGGGCCCCGAATGGACAGCCCCAGCATTTT CASATGAPNGQPQHF
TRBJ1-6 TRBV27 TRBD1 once TGTGCCAGCAGTTTATCGCAGGGGGATAGGTCACCCCTCCACTTT CASSLSQGDRSPLHF
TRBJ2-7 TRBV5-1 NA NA TGCGCCAGCAGCCGTGGGGAGAGGTACGAGCAGTACTTC CASSRGERYEQYF
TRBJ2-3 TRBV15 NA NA TGTGCCACCTCGGGAGTCCTTGGCACAGATACGCAGTATTTT CATSGVLGTDTQYF
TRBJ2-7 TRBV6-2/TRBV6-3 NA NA TGTGCCAGCAGTTACTTAGGACTATACGAGCAGTACTTC CASSYLGLYEQYF
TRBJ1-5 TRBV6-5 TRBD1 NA TGTGCCAGCAGCAGGACAGGAGGACATCAGCCCCAGCATTTT CASSRTGGHQPQHF
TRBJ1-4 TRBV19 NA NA TGTGCCAGTAGTCCGCGGGGGGGAGGACGGACAGAAAAACTGTTTTTT CASSPRGGGRTEKLFF
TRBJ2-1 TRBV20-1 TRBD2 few TGCAGTGCTAGTCCAGCGGGGGGGAACAATGAGCAGTTCTTC CSASPAGGNNEQFF
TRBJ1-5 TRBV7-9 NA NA TGTGCCAGCAGCTTAGAGGGACACGGCAATCAGCCCCAGCATTTT CASSLEGHGNQPQHF
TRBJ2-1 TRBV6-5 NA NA TGTGCCAGCAAAAGCGGGCAGGGAATCGACAATGAGCAGTTCTTC CASKSGQGIDNEQFF
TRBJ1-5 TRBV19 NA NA TGTGCCAGTAGTGCAACAGGTCAGCCCCAGCATTTT CASSATGQPQHF
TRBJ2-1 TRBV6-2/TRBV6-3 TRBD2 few TGTGCCAGCAGTATCACGGGGGGGGTTAACAATGAGCAGTTCTTC CASSITGGVNNEQFF
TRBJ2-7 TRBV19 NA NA TGTGCCAGTAGTCAGGGGCCAACGACGGGCGAGCAGTACTTC CASSQGPTTGEQYF
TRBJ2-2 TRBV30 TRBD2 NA TGTGCCTGGAGTGGTTCGCTAGCGGGGGTCGGGGAGCTGTTTTTT CAWSGSLAGVGELFF
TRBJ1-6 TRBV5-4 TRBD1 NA TGTGCCAGCAGCTTGGGGGACAGTGGGAATTCACCCCTCCACTTT CASSLGDSGNSPLHF